The 20 T cell receptor beta chains given below trace back to one sample, sequenced in a study of regulatory T cells in long-lasting Graves disease. Indicated time point: newly diagnosed GD, antithyroid drugs for less than 3 months. RNA extracted from PBMCs served as the sequencing template. Arm-PCR of CDR3 regions and iRepertoire HTBI primers were the basis on which TCR beta libraries were built. TCRdb re-called the multiplex PCR reads with MiXCR, one entry per CDR3 protein. The profile shows about 530,000 distinct CDR3 sequences, about 16% of them singletons. This sample was also put to use in a study of T cells in Graves' hyperthyroidism and ophthalmopathy.

Source: peripheral blood mononuclear cells (PBMCs), taken at new diagnosis, from a patient treated with antithyroid drugs. All receptors derive from a woman aged 40-60 years with Graves disease.

This clonotype appeared a few times. V gene TRBV5-1 combines with J gene TRBJ2-2; TRBD1 matches 7 bases. The trim removed 4 bases at V and 2 bases at J, leaving 2 bases unmatched. CDR1 is SGHRS, CDR2 YFSETQ, per germline. This CDR3 contains 14 residues. The CDR3 sequence is CASSQGGNTGELFF. The CDR3 nucleotides are TGCGCCAGCAGCCAAGGGGGCAACACCGGGGAGCTGTTTTTT.

The sample holds many counts of this clonotype. The CDR3 bases are TGTGCCAGCAGTCTATTCAGGGGGCGGTCGGACATTCAGTACTTC. Its protein product is CASSLFRGRSDIQYF. The V and J genes are TRBV3-1 and TRBJ2-4, with 8 bases aligning to TRBD1. CDR3 length: 15 amino acids. V lost 6 bases and J lost 8; bases outside the gene matches: 12. Germline V CDR1 and CDR2: LGHDT, YNNKEL (reference sequence).

In the case of this clonotype: At one end, the junction sequence differs from germline, possibly due to a read error. In nucleotides, the CDR3 is TGTGCCAGCAACCAAGTAATAGGGGCAGGATCACCCCTCCACTTT. Its protein is CASNQVIGAGSPLHF. V is TRBV3-1 and J is TRBJ1-6; tentative D call: TRBD1 (5 bases). Per the germline V gene, CDR1 is LGHDT and CDR2 is YNNKEL (reference sequence). CDR3 length: 15 amino acids.

The table lists this clonotype with many counts. The gene calls are TRBV28 and TRBJ2-3; TRBD2 matches at 10 bases. The germline gives CDR1 MDHEN, CDR2 SYDVKM. Trimming removed 8 bases from V and 3 bases from J; junction bases left unmatched: 8. CDR3 length: 15 residues. CDR3 DNA sequence: TGTGCCAGCCGCCGAGCGGGGGGGCTGACAGATACGCAGTATTTT. Translated: CASRRAGGLTDTQYF.

In this sample, this clonotype turned up many times. The J gene is TRBJ1-2, the V gene TRBV5-1, with D perhaps TRBD1 (6 bases). CDR3 size: 15 residues. Trimming pared 2 bases from V and 5 bases from J, leaving 16 bases between. Germline V CDR1 and CDR2: SGHRS, YFSETQ. In DNA, the CDR3 is TGCGCCAGCAGCTTCACGGCAGGGGCGTCTTATGGCTACACCTTC. This gives the protein CASSFTAGASYGYTF.

The sample holds a few counts of this clonotype. The chain links TRBV3-1 to TRBJ2-6; no clear D gene. Trimming took off 4 bases at V and 3 bases at J, with 16 bases between the two ends. Germline V gene lookup returns CDR1 LGHDT and CDR2 YNNKEL (reference sequence). The CDR3 covers 17 residues. The CDR3 region has the DNA TGTGCCAGCAGCCCGGGCGCCGGGCCGGGTGGGGCCAACGTCCTGACTTTC. Protein: CASSPGAGPGGANVLTF.

This clonotype came up many times. CDR3 coding DNA: TGTGCCAGCAGCGAAAACTCCGGACACCTTATACTGCCCCAGCATTTT. This encodes CASSENSGHLILPQHF. The chain recombines TRBV3-1 with TRBJ1-5; possible D gene TRBD1, 5 bases. V lost 5 bases and J 9 bases, leaving 23 bases between the germline ends. Germline V gene sequence: CDR1 LGHDT, CDR2 YNNKEL (reference sequence). There are 16 residues in the CDR3. Together with reference TRBV3-1 and TRBJ1-5, the CDR3 gives the full variable domain: DTAVSQTPKYLVTQMGNDKSIKCEQNLGHDTMYWYKQDSKKFLKIMFSYNNKELIINETVPNRFSPKSPDKAHLNLHINSLELGDSAVYFCASSENSGHLILPQHFGDGTRLSIL.

Points on this clonotype: This clone may be a read error of a much larger clone one base away. The final CDR3 position lacks the conserved phenylalanine or tryptophan, pointing to a likely read error. This rearrangement joins TRBV11-2 to TRBJ2-3; 9 nucleotides agree with TRBD2. The ends lost 8 bases at V and 1 base at J; junction bases unmatched: 1. CDR3 length: 13 amino acids. Germline V gene data show CDR1 as SGHAT and CDR2 as FQNNGV. The CDR3 region has the DNA TGTGCCAGCCGGACTAGCGGCACAGATACGCAGTATCTT. It encodes CASRTSGTDTQYL.

This clonotype appeared many times. Sequence at one end of the junction differs from germline and may be a read error. This chain joins TRBV20-1 and TRBJ2-5; TRBD1 aligns across 7 bases. CDR3 length: 14 residues. Germline assignment: CDR1 DFQATT and CDR2 SNEGSKA (reference sequence). CDR3 nucleotides: TGCAGTGCCAGAGGTGGGACAGAGCAAGAGACCCAGTACTTC. It translates to CSARGGTEQETQYF.

The CDR3 sequence: CSALDRYTEAFF. CDR3 nucleotide sequence: TGCAGCGCCCTGGACAGATACACTGAAGCTTTCTTT. This chain uses TRBV29-1 with TRBJ1-1; D is possibly TRBD1 (6 bases). V lost 7 bases and J lost 3, with 12 bases in between. The length of the CDR3 is 12 residues. Germline V gene sequence: CDR1 SQVTM, CDR2 ANQGSEA.

The chain uses TRBV27 and TRBJ1-3; a weak D match, TRBD1 (6 bases). CDR3 length: 15 amino acids. CDR1 is MNHEY, CDR2 SMNVEV, per germline (reference sequence). The V gene lost 6 bases and the J gene lost 0 bases, with 12 bases spanning the gap. The CDR3 DNA reads TGTGCCAGCAGACCTACAGGGAACTCTGGAAACACCATATATTTT. This gives the protein CASRPTGNSGNTIYF.

This clonotype has at least ten counts. This chain uses TRBV6-5 with TRBJ2-7; D perhaps matches TRBD2 (5 bases). V was shortened by 2 bases and J by 2 bases, with 13 bases between the two germline ends. The germline V gene has CDR1 MNHEY and CDR2 SVGAGI. The CDR3 contains 15 residues. The CDR3 loop reads CASSYDEGETYEQYF. As DNA, the CDR3 is TGTGCCAGCAGTTACGATGAGGGCGAGACCTACGAGCAGTACTTC.

The rearrangement links TRBV2 to TRBJ2-3, with D possibly TRBD2 on 5 matching bases. Near its end, the DNA agrees better with TRBJ2-7, so the J call may be wrong. The CDR3 has 15 amino acids. The germline gives CDR1 SNHLY, CDR2 FYNNEI. The CDR3 reads CASSPTGLSPYEQYF. CDR3 nucleotides: TGTGCCAGCAGCCCAACCGGACTGAGCCCCTACGAGCAGTACTTC.

As to this clonotype: A read error may explain this, as a much larger clone is one base away. The chain is built from TRBV3-1 and TRBJ2-4; 9 bases fit TRBD2. The junction had 11 bases not matched to a gene; V was cut back by 8 bases and J by 6 bases. The CDR3 sequence is 15 residues long. Germline loops: CDR1 LGHDT, CDR2 YNNKEL (reference sequence). CDR3 sequence (DNA): TGTGCCAGCGGCCCCGGGACTAGCACGACAAACATTCAGTACTTC. As protein: CASGPGTSTTNIQYF.

V and J are TRBV4-1 and TRBJ2-5; no definite D call. CDR3 length: 14 residues. The V end lost 1 base, the J end lost 1 base, and 7 bases lay between the germline ends. Per germline, CDR1 MGHRA and CDR2 YSYEKL. This CDR3 reads CASSQVAVQETQYF. CDR3 DNA: TGCGCCAGCAGCCAAGTGGCGGTCCAAGAGACCCAGTACTTC.

A few counts support this clonotype. V is TRBV24-1 and J is TRBJ2-2; no clear D. The CDR3 spans 15 residues. With 3 bases removed from V and 1 base from J, the gap between germline ends came to 8 bases. Per germline, CDR1 KGHDR and CDR2 SFDVKD. The CDR3 nucleotides read TGTGCCACCAGTGATCAAAATGAGAACACCGGGGAGCTGTTTTTT. Translation gives CATSDQNENTGELFF.

This clonotype has just a few counts. This chain links TRBV20-1 with TRBJ2-5; 12 bases align to TRBD2. CDR1 DFQATT and CDR2 SNEGSKA come from the germline V gene (reference sequence). V was pared by 3 bases and J by 2 bases, with 4 bases of the junction left unmatched. The CDR3 sequence is 15 residues long. The CDR3 DNA reads as TGCAGTGCTAGTCTAGCGGGGGGGATTCAAGAGACCCAGTACTTC. Protein product: CSASLAGGIQETQYF.

This clonotype occurred many times. The chain carries TRBV18 and TRBJ2-1, with 13 bases identical to TRBD2. J gave up 7 bases and V 3 bases, and 3 bases lay outside the gene matches. This CDR3 is built from 15 residues. Per germline, CDR1 KGHSH and CDR2 LQKENI. CDR3 bases: TGTGCCAGCTCACCGACTAGCGGGGGGTGGAATGAGCAGTTCTTC. This translates into CASSPTSGGWNEQFF.

This clonotype came up a few times. The CDR3, as DNA: TGCGCCAGCAGTGATGTCCTATACCCGAACACCGGGGAGCTGTTTTTT. Protein: CASSDVLYPNTGELFF. The V gene is TRBV10-1, the J gene TRBJ2-2; no reliable D call. There are 16 residues in the CDR3. Germline loops: CDR1 WNHNN, CDR2 SYGVQD (reference sequence). Trimming took 3 bases from V and 0 from J, leaving 11 bases between them.

In its sample, this clonotype was seen a few times. This chain links TRBV12-3 or TRBV12-4 with TRBJ1-1; tentatively, D is TRBD1 (5 bases). V dropped 3 bases and J dropped 3 bases, with 17 bases sitting between them. CDR3 length: 16 residues. The CDR3 DNA is TGTGCCAGCAGTTTTTTGGGGCTAGTGGGGGACACTGAAGCTTTCTTT. It translates to CASSFLGLVGDTEAFF.